This TCR beta chain was captured in a study of breast tumors, draining lymph nodes, adjacent tissues (dated by TCRdb to 2015 to 2016). In terms of the full investigation: Breast cancer patients provided tumor, adjacent nontumor tissue and axillary lymph nodes, and the study compared the TCR beta repertoires across these three sources. In human breast cancer, the study set out to evaluate how tumor, surrounding tissue and draining lymph node repertoires relate to one another and whether T cells may move between these sites.

Sequenced on an Illumina HiSeq 2000. Multiplex PCR amplification was used to generate the TCR beta chain libraries. The amplified TCR beta chain products were analyzed by high-throughput sequencing. Through fastp at Q25 and MiXCR, TCRdb rebuilt clones from the public reads, retaining in-frame beta chains. Rows with one shared CDR3 protein collapse into an entry with the most common genes and DNA. This sample gives about 130,000 distinct CDR3 sequences in total; 21% of them show up just once. About 2.2% of the sample is in the top ten clones. What the study reported, not specific to this receptor: In luminal-like breast cancer, tumor and nontumor tissue repertoires resembled each other significantly more than in basal-like breast cancer. A scenario in which most tumor T cells derive from the lymph node and then expand within tumor tissue was judged to be consistent with the data. Tumor T-cell repertoires showed less diversity than lymph node repertoires and more diversity than nontumor tissue repertoires, and tumor T-cell repertoires showed preferential V and J gene usage. The study presented the conclusion that tumor T cells originate in lymph nodes as consistent with a hypothesis, not as something directly demonstrated.

The lymph node samples were taken from the axillary draining lymph nodes of breast cancer patients. As encoded in the germline V gene, CDR1 is SNHLY while CDR2 is FYNNEI. From the cysteine up to the phenylalanine, the CDR3 has a length of 16 residues. Only CDR3 DNA remains: 48 bases, in frame from the first base. To note about this clonotype: What this receptor recognizes is not known. One end of the junction does not line up with germline, which may come from a read error.

This sequence uses TRBV2 and TRBJ1-6; 8 junctional bases match TRBD1. This clonotype was obtained from a female donor with breast cancer. Some clones in this sample may be carry-over from other donors' samples. The sample comprised axillary lymph node tissue. The DNA reads TGTGCCAGCAGGCAGGGGGCCCAGACGTATAATTTACCCCTCCAGTTT. It translates as CASRQGAQTYNLPLQF.